This paragraph covers one TCR beta chain sequence. The sample originates from a study of blood T cell repertoires in COVID-19. The CDR3 loop spans 13 amino acids. The V end was cut by 7 bases, the J end by 1 base, with 10 bases between. Looked up from germline, CDR1 is LNHDA and CDR2 is SQIVND (reference sequence). The repertoire was sequenced with immunoSEQ multiplex PCR; TCRdb's copy has only in-frame clones and lacks some. The profile shows hundreds of thousands of clones, approximately 86% of them singletons. The specimen was peripheral blood. The receptor was isolated from a woman of 80 years or more with acute or convalescent COVID-19. The chain is built from TRBV19 and TRBJ1-1; D unresolved. CDR3 nucleotide sequence: TGTGCCAGTAAACAACAAACGAACACTGAAGCTTTCTTT. It translates to CASKQQTNTEAFF.